The 20 T cell receptor beta chains presented below share a single source sample, sequenced in a study of T cells in localized non-small cell lung cancer. This table comes from immunoSEQ multiplex PCR, and its TCRdb copy is limited to in-frame clones, with some not included. The data show about 52,000 clones, about 88% seen once. The sample in question was PBMCs, obtained before any cancer treatment. These receptors were taken from a female donor with stage II lung adenocarcinoma.

V and J are TRBV19 and TRBJ1-1, with a tentative D call TRBD1 (5 bases). The V end was cut by 3 bases, the J end by 6 bases, with 8 bases between. The CDR3 consists of 12 residues. Germline CDR1 LNHDA, CDR2 SQIVND (reference sequence). The CDR3 coding sequence is TGTGCCAGTAGTATCAGGGCAGCTGAAGCTTTCTTT. It is translated as CASSIRAAEAFF.

The CDR3 sequence is CASSRGLGTYEQYF. The CDR3 nucleotides read TGTGCCAGCAGCCGGGGACTGGGAACGTACGAGCAGTACTTC. The chain links TRBV11-2 to TRBJ2-7, with a weak D call TRBD2 (6 bases). This CDR3 spans 14 amino acids. V was cut by 5 bases and J by 4 bases, with 15 bases left in between. The germline V gene has CDR1 SGHAT and CDR2 FQNNGV.

This rearrangement joins TRBV11-3 to TRBJ1-1, with D perhaps TRBD1 (6 bases). In germline, CDR1 is SGHNT, CDR2 YENEEA. The V gene lost 4 bases and the J gene lost 2 bases, with 8 bases spanning the gap. The CDR3 spans 13 residues. The CDR3 sequence: CASSSQGNTEAFF. CDR3 DNA: TGTGCCAGCAGCTCACAGGGAAACACTGAAGCTTTCTTT.

V and J are TRBV6-1 and TRBJ2-3, with a possible D match to TRBD2 (5 bases). Germline V gives CDR1 MNHNS, CDR2 SASEGT. Trimming cost V 7 bases and J 4 bases, with 12 bases left between them. CDR3 length equals 13 residues. CDR3 coding DNA: TGTGCCAGCACAGACCCCGGGGCAGATACGCAGTATTTT. Residues: CASTDPGADTQYF.

J is TRBJ2-1 and V is TRBV5-1; unclear D gene. The ends were cut back, 4 bases at V and 8 bases at J, with 7 bases in the middle. CDR1 is SGHRS and CDR2 is YFSETQ in the germline V gene. The CDR3 spans 11 residues. The CDR3 loop reads CASSTLDEQFF. DNA of the CDR3: TGCGCCAGCAGCACACTCGATGAGCAGTTCTTC.

This clone is large by share. V is TRBV2 and J is TRBJ2-2; 8 bases align to TRBD1. Trimming removed 10 bases from V and 7 bases from J; junction bases left unmatched: 8. The germline gives CDR1 SNHLY, CDR2 FYNNEI. This CDR3 is built from 13 residues. The CDR3 region is CAKMTGVNGELFF. The CDR3 nucleotides read TGTGCCAAGATGACAGGGGTTAACGGGGAGCTGTTTTTT.

The rearrangement joins TRBV6-1 to TRBJ1-4; D remains ambiguous. Germline values: CDR1 MNHNS, CDR2 SASEGT. The V end was cut by 2 bases, the J end by 3 bases, with 7 bases between. This CDR3 region has 14 residues. CDR3 nucleotides: TGTGCCAGCAGTGAAAACAATCCTAATGAAAAACTGTTTTTT. It yields the protein CASSENNPNEKLFF.

This chain uses TRBV6-6 with TRBJ2-5, with 9 bases that match TRBD1. V gave up 5 bases and J gave up 5 bases; unmatched junction bases: 9. Germline V CDR1 and CDR2: MNHNY, SVGAGI (reference sequence). This CDR3 contains 15 residues. The CDR3 nucleotides are TGTGCCAGCAGTCCGGGACAGGGATTAACGGAGACCCAGTACTTC. It encodes CASSPGQGLTETQYF.

This clone has a handful of counts. J is TRBJ1-6 and V is TRBV7-9; D may be TRBD1 (5 bases). The V end lost 2 bases, the J end lost 7 bases, and 12 bases lay between the germline ends. Per the germline V gene, CDR1 is SEHNR and CDR2 is FQNEAQ (reference sequence). The CDR3 loop spans 15 amino acids. The CDR3 nucleotides read TGTGCCAGCAGCTTAATGACAGCACGAAATTCACCCCTCCACTTT. Amino acid sequence: CASSLMTARNSPLHF.

V is TRBV6-5 and J is TRBJ2-7; D may be TRBD2 (5 bases). With 9 bases removed from V and 9 bases from J, the gap between germline ends came to 21 bases. The V gene's germline CDR1 is MNHEY and CDR2 SVGAGI. The CDR3 runs 13 residues. This CDR3 reads CASIAYGGLGQYF. In DNA, the CDR3 is TGTGCCAGTATTGCTTACGGCGGACTGGGGCAGTACTTC.

The J gene is TRBJ2-2, the V gene TRBV9; a possible D gene is TRBD1 (7 bases). Germline CDR1 reads SGDLS; CDR2 reads YYNGEE. V was shortened by 0 bases and J by 2 bases, with 14 bases between the two germline ends. The CDR3 has 17 amino acids. Written as DNA, the CDR3 is TGTGCCAGCAGCGTAGTAGGGGGGACAGTCAACACCGGGGAGCTGTTTTTT. Encoded protein: CASSVVGGTVNTGELFF. Combining the CDR3 with reference TRBV9 and TRBJ2-2 gives the whole variable domain DSGVTQTPKHLITATGQRVTLRCSPRSGDLSVYWYQQSLDQGLQFLIQYYNGEERAKGNILERFSAQQFPDLHSELNLSSLELGDSALYFCASSVVGGTVNTGELFFGEGSRLTVL.

V usage is TRBV7-6 and J usage is TRBJ2-3; D is unclear. The CDR3 runs 13 residues. Trimming removed 0 bases from V and 3 bases from J, with 4 bases in between. Germline CDR1 is SGHVS and CDR2 is FNYEAQ. The CDR3 DNA sequence: TGTGCCAGCAGCTTAGCACAGACAGATACGCAGTATTTT. This gives the protein CASSLAQTDTQYF.

This chain joins TRBV11-2 and TRBJ2-1; D possibly corresponds to TRBD2 (5 bases). This CDR3 is 14 amino acids long. V lost 2 bases to trimming and J lost 12 bases, with 17 bases between them. Germline V gene data show CDR1 as SGHAT and CDR2 as FQNNGV. For the CDR3, the DNA is TGTGCCAGCAGCTTACTGGTTGCCGGGATTGCGCAGTTCTTC. Translating it yields CASSLLVAGIAQFF.

J is TRBJ1-1 and V is TRBV14, with a weak D call TRBD1 (6 bases). Trimming shortened V by 0 bases and J by 8 bases, and 13 bases separated the two germline ends. CDR1 SGHDN and CDR2 FVKESK come from the germline V gene. The CDR3 extends over 14 amino acids. CDR3 nucleotides: TGTGCCAGCAGCCAAGATCGCCGGGGGCGCGAAGCTTTCTTT. Protein sequence: CASSQDRRGREAFF.

This clone came up once. The genes are TRBV5-1 and TRBJ2-5, with a weak D call TRBD2 (5 bases). Trimming removed 0 bases at V and 5 bases at J, with 8 bases between. CDR3 length: 13 residues. Germline V CDR1 and CDR2: SGHRS, YFSETQ. In nucleotides, the CDR3 is TGCGCCAGCAGCTTGGCCGGGGATGAGACCCAGTACTTC. Translated: CASSLAGDETQYF.

The J gene is TRBJ1-1, the V gene TRBV2; perhaps TRBD1 as D (6 bases). Trimming removed 11 bases from V and 0 bases from J, with 13 bases in between. The CDR3 covers 13 residues. CDR1 SNHLY and CDR2 FYNNEI come from the germline V gene. The CDR3 nucleotides are TGTGCCGATACTTGGGGGCTGAACACTGAAGCTTTCTTT. This gives the protein CADTWGLNTEAFF.

The chain uses TRBV6-5 and TRBJ2-2; 10 bases are a match to TRBD2. Germline CDR1 is MNHEY and CDR2 is SVGAGI. V lost 6 bases, J lost 6 bases, and 4 bases stayed unmatched. CDR3 size: 14 residues. Here the CDR3 reads CASSSGTSAGELFF. In DNA form, the CDR3 reads TGTGCCAGCAGCTCCGGGACTAGCGCCGGGGAGCTGTTTTTT.

The chain is built from TRBV18 and TRBJ2-7, with no clear D. In germline, CDR1 is KGHSH, CDR2 LQKENI. The V end was cut by 0 bases, the J end by 2 bases, with 5 bases between. The CDR3 is 13 amino acids. This chain's CDR3 is CASSPPSTYEQYF. In DNA, the CDR3 is TGTGCCAGCTCACCACCGTCGACCTACGAGCAGTACTTC.

The rearrangement joins TRBV28 to TRBJ1-5; D is possibly TRBD1 (5 bases). Between the trimmed V and J ends, which lost 6 bases and 6 bases, there was a span of 15 bases. Germline V CDR1 and CDR2: MDHEN, SYDVKM. The CDR3 runs 14 residues. The CDR3 region has the DNA TGTGCCAGCAGCCAAGGGACGAGGGGTCAGCCCCAGCATTTT. Protein product: CASSQGTRGQPQHF.

The rearrangement joins TRBV5-5 to TRBJ1-1; tentative D call: TRBD1 (6 bases). Looked up from germline, CDR1 is SGHKS and CDR2 is YYEKEE (reference sequence). This CDR3 is built from 14 residues. Trimming removed 4 bases from V and 0 bases from J, with 10 bases in between. The DNA of the CDR3 is TGTGCCAGCAGCAAACAGGGCATGAACACTGAAGCTTTCTTT. Protein product: CASSKQGMNTEAFF.